These 22 T cell receptor beta chains were all obtained from the same sample, sequenced in a study of T cells after yellow fever vaccination (dated by TCRdb to 2018 to 2020). Receptor libraries were prepared by 5' RACE. The listed sequencing device is Illumina HiSeq 2500. TCRdb itself trimmed the public reads at Q25 with fastp, ran MiXCR and retained productive beta chains. One record per CDR3 amino acid sequence lists the most common genes and DNA. The sample table holds roughly 500,000 distinct CDR3 sequences, of which roughly a fifth were seen once. The biggest ten clones account for 13% to 15% of the sample. The treatment or condition tag for this specimen amounts to: live attenuated yellow fever vaccine strain. The specimen comprised PBMCs, sampled 15 days after the yellow fever booster vaccination. Source of these receptors: a man aged 25 to 45 who received the YFV17D yellow fever vaccine.

This clonotype was seen more than once but under ten times. V usage is TRBV12-3 or TRBV12-4 and J usage is TRBJ2-3; no clear D gene. The CDR3 spans 14 residues. V lost 0 bases to trimming and J lost 4 bases, with 8 bases between them. The CDR3 sequence: CASSLAASSDTQYF. The CDR3 DNA follows: TGTGCCAGCAGTTTAGCGGCTAGTTCAGATACGCAGTATTTT.

The J gene is TRBJ2-5, the V gene TRBV5-1; no definite D call. The CDR3 spans 11 residues. Trimming stripped 2 bases from V and 5 bases from J, with 4 bases between. Germline lookup yields CDR1 SGHRS and CDR2 YFSETQ. The DNA of the CDR3 is TGCGCCAGCAGCTTTCACGAGACCCAGTACTTC. Protein: CASSFHETQYF.

This clonotype was recorded a few times. The V call is TRBV7-9, the J call TRBJ2-5; no clear D. Germline CDR1 and CDR2: SEHNR and FQNEAQ (reference sequence). V dropped 3 bases and J dropped 3 bases, with 8 bases sitting between them. CDR3 length: 13 amino acids. The CDR3 bases are TGTGCCAGCAGCTTGTGGGTCGAAGAGACCCAGTACTTC. It encodes CASSLWVEETQYF.

The chain has TRBV20-1 and TRBJ2-7, with 7 positions matching TRBD2. The trim removed 6 bases at V and 2 bases at J, leaving 7 bases unmatched. CDR3 length: 13 residues. Germline CDR1 and CDR2: DFQATT and SNEGSKA (reference sequence). In nucleotides, the CDR3 is TGCAGTGCCCCCGTCAGCGGGACCTACGAGCAGTACTTC. Translating gives CSAPVSGTYEQYF.

The chain's CDR3 is CASSPRGRSYEQYF. In DNA form, the CDR3 reads TGCGCCAGCAGCCCACGAGGGAGGTCCTACGAGCAGTACTTC. This chain uses TRBV5-1 with TRBJ2-7; D is perhaps TRBD2 (6 bases). The V and J ends lost 4 bases and 1 base respectively, with 12 bases between them. Germline CDR1 and CDR2: SGHRS and YFSETQ. This CDR3 region has 14 residues.

This clonotype was seen a few times. The J gene is TRBJ1-6, the V gene TRBV5-1; 10 bases are shared with TRBD1. Germline V gene data show CDR1 as SGHRS and CDR2 as YFSETQ. The V and J ends lost 0 bases and 9 bases, in that order; junction bases with no gene match: 3. This CDR3 comprises 15 residues. The CDR3 region has the DNA TGCGCCAGCAGCTTGGGACAGGGGGCAAGTTCACCCCTCCACTTT. This gives the protein CASSLGQGASSPLHF.

This clonotype was seen a handful of times. The chain carries TRBV6-1 and TRBJ2-3; 13 bases fit TRBD2. The CDR3 runs 16 residues. V dropped 8 bases and J dropped 0; count of bases not matched to a gene: 5. Germline V CDR1 and CDR2: MNHNS, SASEGT. This CDR3 is CASRRLAGGSTDTQYF. The DNA of the CDR3 is TGTGCCAGCCGGAGACTAGCGGGAGGTAGCACAGATACGCAGTATTTT.

The chain has TRBV14 and TRBJ2-3; the match to TRBD2 covers 8 bases. The CDR3 is 15 residues long. The J segment lost 4 bases and the V segment lost 0 bases, leaving 3 bases of the junction unmatched. Germline lookup yields CDR1 SGHDN and CDR2 FVKESK. CDR3 in amino acids: CASSQDAGGADTQYF. The CDR3 DNA reads TGTGCCAGCAGCCAAGACGCGGGAGGAGCAGATACGCAGTATTTT. Drawing the rest from reference TRBV14 and TRBJ2-3, the complete variable domain is EAGVTQFPSHSVIEKGQTVTLRCDPISGHDNLYWYRRVMGKEIKFLLHFVKESKQDESGMPNNRFLAERTGGTYSTLKVQPAELEDSGVYFCASSQDAGGADTQYFGPGTRLTVL.

This clonotype was recorded only once. CDR3 coding DNA: TGTGCCACCAGCAGAGATTCCGTCCGCGTGCTAGCGGGATCTAGCGAGCAGTACTTC. This translates into CATSRDSVRVLAGSSEQYF. V gene TRBV15 combines with J gene TRBJ2-7, with 9 bases that match TRBD2. The CDR3 spans 19 residues. V lost 0 bases, J lost 6 bases, and 18 bases stayed unmatched. Germline-derived CDR1 and CDR2 are LNHNV and YYDKDF (reference sequence).

The genes are TRBV7-9 and TRBJ2-5; D possibly corresponds to TRBD1 (5 bases). The CDR3 has 12 residues. Germline values: CDR1 SEHNR, CDR2 FQNEAQ (reference sequence). The ends were cut back, 6 bases at V and 7 bases at J, with 12 bases in the middle. The CDR3 coding sequence is TGTGCCAGCAGGGGGCTCGCGACGACCCAGTACTTC. Translating gives CASRGLATTQYF.

The CDR3 DNA is TGTGCCAGTAGTATAGTGGTGGGAGTTGGCGGGGAGCTGTTTTTT. Translating gives CASSIVVGVGGELFF. This chain uses TRBV19 with TRBJ2-2; tentatively, D is TRBD2 (5 bases). Germline assignment: CDR1 LNHDA and CDR2 SQIVND (reference sequence). V dropped 1 base and J dropped 7 bases, with 13 bases sitting between them. CDR3 size: 15 residues.

This clonotype appeared a few times. The chain carries TRBV12-3 or TRBV12-4 and TRBJ2-7, with D uncertain. V was trimmed by 5 bases and J by 4 bases, leaving 15 bases between them. The CDR3 has 14 amino acids. DNA for the CDR3: TGTGCCAGCAGTAGCTCCAACCCCTCTTACGAGCAGTACTTC. Translating it yields CASSSSNPSYEQYF.

CDR3 DNA sequence: TGTGCCAGCAGCTTGGCCGAGAGGGCCTCTGGAGATACGCAGTATTTT. It is translated as CASSLAERASGDTQYF. The chain is built from TRBV5-4 and TRBJ2-3, with D perhaps matching TRBD2 (5 bases). Germline CDR1 and CDR2: SGHNT and YYREEE (reference sequence). Between the trimmed V and J ends, which lost 0 bases and 5 bases, there was a span of 16 bases. The CDR3 consists of 16 residues.

The gene calls are TRBV9 and TRBJ2-7; the D gene is possibly TRBD1 (6 bases). V was shortened by 1 base and J by 1 base, with 9 bases between the two germline ends. The CDR3 runs to 14 residues. The germline gives CDR1 SGDLS, CDR2 YYNGEE. The CDR3 sequence: CASSVQGSSYEQYF. In nucleotides, the CDR3 is TGTGCCAGCAGCGTACAGGGGTCGTCCTACGAGCAGTACTTC.

This clonotype was observed many times. The chain is built from TRBV29-1 and TRBJ2-7, with no clear D. Germline V lookup: CDR1 SQVTM, CDR2 ANQGSEA. The CDR3 extends over 11 amino acids. V was cut by 1 base and J by 3 bases, with 4 bases left in between. The CDR3 loop reads CSVEGSYEQYF. The CDR3, as DNA: TGCAGCGTTGAAGGAAGCTACGAGCAGTACTTC.

The V call is TRBV6-2 or TRBV6-3, the J call TRBJ2-1, with D perhaps matching TRBD1 or TRBD2 (6 bases each). V gave up 4 bases and J gave up 8 bases, with 24 bases separating them. Germline V gene sequence: CDR1 MNHEY, CDR2 SVGEGT. The CDR3 contains 17 residues. CDR3 DNA sequence: TGTGCCAGCAGTTGGAACCCGAGGGGGGCCCTAGGAGATGAGCAGTTCTTC. Amino acid sequence: CASSWNPRGALGDEQFF.

This clonotype appeared a few times. Here the CDR3 reads CASSKLAGETQYF. CDR3 nucleotides: TGTGCCAGCAGCAAATTAGCGGGAGAGACCCAGTACTTC. The chain joins TRBV7-2 to TRBJ2-5, with 7 bases that match TRBD2. V lost 5 bases, J lost 4 bases, and 4 bases stayed unmatched. CDR1 and CDR2 from the germline V gene are SGHTA and FQGNSA. This CDR3 is built from 13 residues.

There are many counts of this clonotype. This sequence joins TRBV30 and TRBJ2-3; 7 bases align to TRBD2. This CDR3 has 13 amino acids. Germline V gene sequence: CDR1 GTSNPN, CDR2 SVGIG (reference sequence). J gave up 5 bases and V 3 bases, and 5 bases lay outside the gene matches. CDR3 amino acids: CAWSPGRGDTQYF. CDR3 nucleotides: TGTGCCTGGAGCCCAGGGAGGGGAGATACGCAGTATTTT.

J is TRBJ2-5 and V is TRBV6-2 or TRBV6-3; D gene ambiguous. The germline V and J ends were trimmed by 0 bases and 6 bases, with 14 bases remaining between them. The length of the CDR3 is 15 residues. Germline assignment: CDR1 MNHEY and CDR2 SVGEGT. The CDR3 loop is CASSYSTGSLQTQYF. The CDR3 DNA reads as TGTGCCAGCAGTTACTCGACGGGCTCCCTTCAGACCCAGTACTTC.

This clonotype was observed many times. The genes are TRBV29-1 and TRBJ2-7; no clear D gene. The germline CDR1 and CDR2 sequences are SQVTM and ANQGSEA. Deletions cut 3 bases from V and 0 bases from J, with 6 bases between. CDR3 length: 12 residues. The CDR3 bases are TGCAGCGTTGATCTGGGCTCCTACGAGCAGTACTTC. This gives the protein CSVDLGSYEQYF.

This clonotype has only a few counts. The chain uses TRBV6-5 and TRBJ2-1, with D possibly called TRBD1 or TRBD2 (5 bases each). The V gene lost 0 bases and the J gene lost 6 bases, with 12 bases spanning the gap. The CDR3 loop spans 15 amino acids. CDR1 is MNHEY and CDR2 is SVGAGI in the germline V gene. The CDR3 reads CASSYSKGTINEQFF. The CDR3 DNA reads TGTGCCAGCAGTTACTCGAAAGGGACCATCAATGAGCAGTTCTTC.

The table lists this clonotype with a few counts. The chain is built from TRBV10-3 and TRBJ2-1; 10 nucleotides line up with TRBD2. The J segment lost 3 bases and the V segment lost 6 bases, leaving 5 bases of the junction unmatched. This CDR3 contains 15 residues. Germline V gene lookup returns CDR1 ENHRY and CDR2 SYGVKD. CDR3 in DNA: TGTGCCATCAGGGGAGCGGGAGGGGTCTACAATGAGCAGTTCTTC. Amino acid sequence: CAIRGAGGVYNEQFF.